This T cell receptor (beta chain) stems from a study of CD8+CD57+ T cells in acquired aplastic anemia. As for the study in general: An average of around 3.5 ug of DNA was obtained from sorted CD4+ and CD8+ cells.

TCR beta VDJ combinations and CDR3 sequences were profiled from genomic DNA. TCRdb processed the reads anew with MiXCR; each CDR3 protein has one entry. The sample holds about 190,000 distinct CDR3 sequences, more than 45% seen once. The table lists this clonotype with a count of one. An expansion of CD8+CD57+ cells by flow cytometry had been shown in patients chosen for sequencing. Prior therapy had not been administered to any patient at the time of blood sampling. CDR1 is DFQATT, CDR2 SNEGSKA, per germline (reference sequence). The CDR3 covers 14 residues. The V end lost 5 bases, the J end lost 5 bases, and 19 bases lay between the germline ends.

The receptor's source is a human donor with aplastic anemia. The sequencing input was sorted CD4+, CD8+, or CD8+CD57+ T cells (not recorded which) from PBMCs. The chain recombines TRBV20-1 with TRBJ2-7; D unclear. The CDR3 nucleotides read TGCAGTGCTGGAATAGGCCTACCGGGTGACGAGCAGTACTTC. Translating gives CSAGIGLPGDEQYF.